A single sample gave rise to the 15 T cell receptor beta chains below, sequenced in a study of T-cell reconstitution after alpha-beta-depleted transplantation in children. Unique molecular identifiers were used to barcode this TCRbeta library. MiXCR was run by TCRdb on the PCR reads, yielding one entry per CDR3 protein. The sample has about 500,000 distinct CDR3 sequences, approximately 10% seen once. This specimen consisted of PBMCs, mostly from graft donor cells, obtained 180 days after TCRalphabeta/CD19-depleted stem cell transplant. These receptors came from a female patient between 2 and 15 years old who had a stem cell transplant for aplastic anemia, so the T cells may come from the graft donor.

The chain carries TRBV20-1 and TRBJ2-5; D is unresolved. The CDR3 is made up of 13 amino acids. Germline V gives CDR1 DFQATT, CDR2 SNEGSKA (reference sequence). With 3 bases removed from V and 1 base from J, the gap between germline ends came to 9 bases. As DNA, the CDR3 is TGCAGTGCTAGCCGACCCCCCCAAGAGACCCAGTACTTC. This encodes CSASRPPQETQYF.

This clonotype was picked up many times. The chain employs TRBV5-5 and TRBJ2-7; TRBD2 might be the D (5 bases). The CDR3 is made up of 15 amino acids. Per the germline V gene, CDR1 is SGHKS and CDR2 is YYEKEE (reference sequence). V lost 4 bases to trimming and J lost 2 bases, with 16 bases between them. The CDR3 loop reads CASSPDLYGAYEQYF. The CDR3, as DNA: TGTGCCAGCAGCCCAGACCTATACGGGGCCTACGAGCAGTACTTC.

This clonotype turned up a few times. DNA of the CDR3: TGTGCCAGCAGCTTGGGGCGGGGTAACGGGAACATTCAGTACTTC. The encoded protein is CASSLGRGNGNIQYF. The chain joins TRBV5-6 to TRBJ2-4; TRBD2 is a possible D gene (6 bases). The germline CDR1 and CDR2 sequences are SGHDT and YYEEEE. V was pared by 0 bases and J by 7 bases, with 14 bases between. The CDR3 consists of 15 residues.

The rearrangement links TRBV18 to TRBJ2-7; 8 nucleotides line up with TRBD2. V dropped 6 bases and J dropped 7; count of bases not matched to a gene: 8. The germline V gene has CDR1 KGHSH and CDR2 LQKENI. This CDR3 region has 13 residues. This chain's CDR3 is CASSLAGRGEQYV. The CDR3 coding sequence is TGTGCCAGCTCCCTAGCGGGCCGAGGGGAGCAGTACGTC.

The chain uses TRBV6-2 or TRBV6-3 and TRBJ1-1; D is unresolved. Trimming removed 0 bases at V and 6 bases at J, with 5 bases between. Germline assignment: CDR1 MNHEY and CDR2 SVGEGT. This CDR3 is built from 12 residues. In nucleotides, the CDR3 is TGTGCCAGCAGTTACTCAACAGCTGAAGCTTTCTTT. It yields the protein CASSYSTAEAFF.

Many counts were recorded for this clonotype. The chain carries TRBV7-6 and TRBJ2-5; D remains unclear. The CDR3 is 13 amino acids. Trimming pared 5 bases from V and 5 bases from J, leaving 12 bases between. CDR1 is SGHVS, CDR2 FNYEAQ, per germline. CDR3 residues: CASSPPNGETQYF. The CDR3 DNA sequence: TGTGCCAGCAGCCCCCCTAACGGGGAGACCCAGTACTTC.

The sample holds a few counts of this clonotype. J is TRBJ2-1 and V is TRBV21-1; no DNA check was done on the table's D call, TRBD2. TRBV21-1 is flagged as a pseudogene. The CDR3 has 20 residues. The CDR3 DNA follows: TGTGCCAGCAGCAAAGCGTCGTCTAGCGGGAGGGCCTTTGTAGTTAATGAGCAGTTCTTC. Translated, it gives CASSKASSSGRAFVVNEQFF.

The V gene is TRBV6-5, the J gene TRBJ2-5, with D possibly TRBD1 on 6 matching bases. Trimming cost V 2 bases and J 2 bases, with 18 bases left between them. This CDR3 contains 17 residues. CDR1 is MNHEY and CDR2 is SVGAGI in the germline V gene. This CDR3 is CASSYQLRAGVQETQYF. The CDR3 coding sequence is TGTGCCAGCAGTTACCAACTCAGGGCAGGGGTACAAGAGACCCAGTACTTC.

V is TRBV27 and J is TRBJ2-7; D not certain. This CDR3 has 10 amino acids. Germline V lookup: CDR1 MNHEY, CDR2 SMNVEV (reference sequence). This chain's CDR3 is CASTLPGAMV. In DNA, the CDR3 is TGTGCCAGCACTCTCCCGGGCGCAATGGTA.

The sample holds a few counts of this clonotype. This chain links TRBV3-1 with TRBJ2-5, with D unclear. The germline V and J ends were trimmed by 0 bases and 1 base, with 21 bases remaining between them. Germline V gives CDR1 LGHDT, CDR2 YNNKEL (reference sequence). The CDR3 runs 19 residues. CDR3 sequence reads: CASSQDRVPAARAQETQYF. The DNA of the CDR3 is TGTGCCAGCAGCCAAGATAGGGTCCCGGCTGCCCGGGCCCAAGAGACCCAGTACTTC.

This clonotype was counted only a few times. This chain connects TRBV11-1 to TRBJ2-7; D is uncertain. V was pared by 5 bases and J by 4 bases, with 15 bases between. This CDR3 spans 14 amino acids. From germline, CDR1 is SGHAT and CDR2 FQDESV (reference sequence). This CDR3 is CASSPTLDGYEQYF. Written as DNA, the CDR3 is TGTGCCAGCAGCCCCACCCTGGACGGGTACGAGCAGTACTTC.

V is TRBV11-2 and J is TRBJ2-7; D possibly matches TRBD1 or TRBD2 (5 bases each). Trimming pared 2 bases from V and 13 bases from J, leaving 18 bases between. In germline, CDR1 is SGHAT, CDR2 FQNNGV. This CDR3 contains 13 residues. The CDR3 bases are TGTGCCAGCAGCTTAAAGTTATTCGGGGACGGCTACTTC. Translation: CASSLKLFGDGYF.

The rearrangement links TRBV18 to TRBJ2-5, with D possibly TRBD1 on 5 matching bases. Trimming left V 7 bases short and J 2 bases short, with 11 bases between. Germline V gives CDR1 KGHSH, CDR2 LQKENI. The CDR3 consists of 13 residues. The CDR3 bases are TGTGCCAGCTATTCCAGGGCTCAAGAGACCCAGTACTTC. Translation gives CASYSRAQETQYF. Filled out from reference TRBV18 and TRBJ2-5, the complete variable domain reads NAGVMQNPRHLVRRRGQEARLRCSPMKGHSHVYWYRQLPEEGLKFMVYLQKENIIDESGMPKERFSAEFPKEGPSILRIQQVVRGDSAAYFCASYSRAQETQYFGPGTRLLVL.

This clonotype was observed a few times. The chain carries TRBV27 and TRBJ2-1; 7 nucleotides agree with TRBD1. V lost 4 bases and J lost 0; bases outside the gene matches: 3. The CDR3 has 15 residues. Germline-derived CDR1 and CDR2 are MNHEY and SMNVEV (reference sequence). The CDR3 region is CASSSDRSSYNEQFF. CDR3 coding DNA: TGTGCCAGCAGTTCGGACAGGAGCTCCTACAATGAGCAGTTCTTC.

The gene calls are TRBV5-8 and TRBJ1-1; D uncertain. Germline CDR1 is SGHTS and CDR2 is YDEGEE. The CDR3 sequence is 11 residues long. V was cut by 5 bases and J by 8 bases, with 10 bases left in between. The CDR3 DNA follows: TGTGCCAGCAGGTACTTCAGGGAAGCTTTCTTT. As protein: CASRYFREAFF.